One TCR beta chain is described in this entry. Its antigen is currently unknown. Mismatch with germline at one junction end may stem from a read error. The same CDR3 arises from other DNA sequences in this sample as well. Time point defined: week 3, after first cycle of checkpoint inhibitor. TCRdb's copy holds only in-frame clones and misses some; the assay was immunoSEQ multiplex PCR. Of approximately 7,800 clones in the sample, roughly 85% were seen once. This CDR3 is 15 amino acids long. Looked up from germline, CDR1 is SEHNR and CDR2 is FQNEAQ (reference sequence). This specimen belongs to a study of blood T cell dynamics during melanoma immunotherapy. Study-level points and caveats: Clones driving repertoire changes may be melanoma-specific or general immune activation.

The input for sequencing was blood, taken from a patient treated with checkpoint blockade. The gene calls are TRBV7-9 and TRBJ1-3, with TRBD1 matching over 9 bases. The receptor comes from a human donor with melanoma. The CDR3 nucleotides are TGTGCCAGCAGCAAACAGGGGGCTTCTGGAAATACCATATATTTT. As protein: CASSKQGASGNTIYF.